The clone carrying this TCR beta chain was seen just once. Its antigen is as yet unknown. This specimen belongs to a study of T cell responses to AZD1222 COVID-19 vaccine. Regarding the study as a whole: Nearly half of unique spike-specific TCRs reportedly avoided B.1.351 and B.1.1.7 mutated regions. Donor demographics were predominantly white British with a female majority; clonal diversity may be underestimated.

Method: immunoSEQ multiplex PCR; TCRdb's copy keeps in-frame clones and lacks some. The sample lists about 76,000 clones; 70% to 90% were seen once. The receptor comes from an adult in good health. Sequenced material: peripheral blood, taken on day 0 of AZD1222 vaccination.

The CDR3 DNA reads as TGTGCCACCAGCTCACCAGGGGACAGGGTGTTTCACGAGCAGTACTTC. It specifies CATSSPGDRVFHEQYF. The chain links TRBV15 to TRBJ2-7, with 9 bases matching TRBD1. With 5 bases clipped from V and 5 bases from J, the junction kept 13 bases outside the gene matches. Germline assignment: CDR1 LNHNV and CDR2 YYDKDF (reference sequence). CDR3 length: 16 residues.